One and the same sample provided the 19 T cell receptor beta chains below, sequenced in a study of T cells in Graves' hyperthyroidism and ophthalmopathy. What was amplified from RNA transcripts were TCR beta CDR3 regions. A first-round RT-PCR of the TCR CDR3 used the HTBI primer set. TCRdb re-called the multiplex PCR reads through MiXCR, storing one row per CDR3 protein. The sample records a few hundred thousand distinct CDR3 sequences, 14% being singletons. The source material was blood. The origin of the receptors is a woman aged 40-49 years with Graves' hyperthyroidism.

This clonotype was observed a handful of times. The gene calls are TRBV7-2 and TRBJ1-3, with unresolved D. V dropped 6 bases and J dropped 0 bases, with 12 bases sitting between them. Per germline, CDR1 SGHTA and CDR2 FQGNSA. The CDR3 contains 15 residues. CDR3 bases: TGTGCCAGCAGTGGAGGCGGCTCCTCTGGAAACACCATATATTTT. This codes for CASSGGGSSGNTIYF.

There are many counts of this clonotype. This chain links TRBV28 with TRBJ1-1; D might be TRBD1 (6 bases). Germline V CDR1 and CDR2: MDHEN, SYDVKM. This CDR3 is 16 amino acids long. V was trimmed by 3 bases and J by 0 bases, leaving 14 bases between them. This CDR3 is CASSFQGHRVNTEAFF. DNA for the CDR3: TGTGCCAGCAGTTTTCAGGGCCACAGGGTGAACACTGAAGCTTTCTTT.

This clonotype was counted at least ten times. At one boundary the junction diverges from the germline segment, which might be a read error. V usage is TRBV5-1 and J usage is TRBJ2-7; TRBD2 matches 9 bases. Germline V gives CDR1 SGHRS, CDR2 YFSETQ. The CDR3 covers 14 residues. The CDR3 DNA reads TGTGCCAGCAGCACGGGACTAGCAGGCTACGAGCAGTACTTC. This translates into CASSTGLAGYEQYF.

The table lists this clonotype with many counts. The rearrangement uses TRBV5-1 and TRBJ2-1; 9 bases are a match to TRBD1. Losses at the gene ends were 4 bases for V and 6 bases for J; bases not matched to a gene: 11. CDR3 length equals 16 residues. Germline CDR1 SGHRS, CDR2 YFSETQ. The CDR3 nucleotides are TGCGCCAGCAGCGTATCCGGGACAGGGCATTTCAATGAGCAGTTCTTC. Its translation: CASSVSGTGHFNEQFF.

This clonotype was observed a handful of times. V is TRBV7-9 and J is TRBJ2-6; 9 bases map to TRBD2. The CDR3 covers 21 residues. After removal of 1 base from V and 1 base from J, the junction contained 14 bases not matched to a gene. Germline V CDR1 and CDR2: SEHNR, FQNEAQ (reference sequence). The CDR3 nucleotides read TGTGCCAGCAGCTTAGGTTGGGCGGGAGGGTCCCCAACGTCTGGGGCCAACGTCCTGACTTTC. Translated: CASSLGWAGGSPTSGANVLTF.

Ten or more counts support this clonotype. The J gene is TRBJ1-3, the V gene TRBV28; D is unclear. V gave up 0 bases and J gave up 0 bases, with 12 bases separating them. The length of the CDR3 is 17 residues. Germline lookup yields CDR1 MDHEN and CDR2 SYDVKM. CDR3 sequence (DNA): TGTGCCAGCAGTTTATGGGGCCCCCGTTACTCTGGAAACACCATATATTTT. It yields the protein CASSLWGPRYSGNTIYF. Looking up the rest from reference TRBV28 and TRBJ1-3 gives the full variable domain: DVKVTQSSRYLVKRTGEKVFLECVQDMDHENMFWYRQDPGLGLRLIYFSYDVKMKEKGDIPEGYSVSREKKERFSLILESASTNQTSMYLCASSLWGPRYSGNTIYFGEGSWLTVV.

A note on this clonotype: Without the conserved terminal phenylalanine or tryptophan, this CDR3 likely stems from a read error. The CDR3 loop reads CASSFLWNTEAFI. CDR3 DNA: TGTGCCAGCAGTTTTTTGTGGAACACTGAAGCTTTCATT. This sequence joins TRBV28 and TRBJ1-1; unclear D gene. Trimming took 3 bases from V and 1 from J, leaving 6 bases between them. The germline CDR1 and CDR2 sequences are MDHEN and SYDVKM. The CDR3 loop spans 13 amino acids.

The chain has TRBV18 and TRBJ1-5; a weak D match, TRBD1 (6 bases). The CDR3 spans 15 residues. Germline values: CDR1 KGHSH, CDR2 LQKENI. Trimming stripped 4 bases from V and 5 bases from J, with 15 bases between. CDR3 region: CASSLGTPMDQPQHF. The CDR3 nucleotides read TGTGCCAGCTCACTTGGGACACCCATGGATCAGCCCCAGCATTTT.

This clonotype occurred a few times. CDR3 sequence (DNA): TGCGCCAGCAGCGGGGGGGGCAGTACGCTCTCCTACGAGCAGTACTTC. It encodes CASSGGGSTLSYEQYF. The chain couples TRBV5-1 to TRBJ2-7, with a tentative D call TRBD2 (7 bases). Germline V CDR1 and CDR2: SGHRS, YFSETQ. Trimming removed 4 bases from V and 0 bases from J, with 17 bases in between. The CDR3 is made up of 16 amino acids.

This clonotype was detected many times. This chain's CDR3 is CASSLGPSTEAFF. The CDR3 DNA reads as TGTGCCAGCAGTTTGGGACCATCCACTGAAGCTTTCTTT. This chain connects TRBV27 to TRBJ1-1; tentatively, D is TRBD1 (5 bases). The germline gives CDR1 MNHEY, CDR2 SMNVEV (reference sequence). The CDR3 sequence is 13 residues long. Trimming shortened V by 3 bases and J by 4 bases, and 9 bases separated the two germline ends.

The chain joins TRBV28 to TRBJ2-3, with 7 bases aligning to TRBD2. The CDR3 runs 13 residues. The V and J ends lost 6 bases and 9 bases, in that order; junction bases with no gene match: 9. Looked up from germline, CDR1 is MDHEN and CDR2 is SYDVKM. CDR3 sequence reads: CASSGGGGRTQYF. The CDR3 DNA reads TGTGCCAGCAGCGGTGGGGGGGGACGCACGCAGTATTTT.

This clonotype has at least ten counts. The chain links TRBV12-3 or TRBV12-4 to TRBJ2-3, with D tentatively TRBD2 (5 bases). V lost 4 bases and J 2 bases, leaving 19 bases between the germline ends. The CDR3 covers 17 residues. Here the CDR3 DNA reads TGTGCCAGCAGTTCCCCATCAGAAGCGGAGGTCACAGATACGCAGTATTTT. This sequence encodes CASSSPSEAEVTDTQYF.

This clonotype was seen a few times. The chain combines TRBV28 with TRBJ1-3, with 9 bases identical to TRBD1. V trimming: 6 bases; J trimming: 2 bases; junction bases outside the gene matches: 5. The germline V gene encodes CDR1 MDHEN and CDR2 SYDVKM. The CDR3 totals 15 residues. The CDR3 reads CASRPGQGTGNTIYF. The CDR3 nucleotides are TGTGCCAGCAGGCCGGGACAGGGCACTGGAAACACCATATATTTT.

This clonotype was counted ten times or more. The chain recombines TRBV11-2 with TRBJ2-1, with a possible D match to TRBD1 (7 bases). The CDR3 extends over 15 amino acids. CDR1 and CDR2 (germline): SGHAT, FQNNGV. V gave up 2 bases and J gave up 3 bases, with 11 bases separating them. This CDR3 reads CASSLHQGGYNEQFF. Written as DNA, the CDR3 is TGTGCCAGCAGCTTACATCAGGGGGGCTACAATGAGCAGTTCTTC. The whole variable domain, filled in from reference TRBV11-2 and TRBJ2-1, reads EAGVAQSPRYKIIEKRQSVAFWCNPISGHATLYWYQQILGQGPKLLIQFQNNGVVDDSQLPKDRFSAERLKGVDSTLKIQPAKLEDSAVYLCASSLHQGGYNEQFFGPGTRLTVL.

At least ten counts were recorded for this clonotype. The chain links TRBV6-6 to TRBJ2-1; TRBD2 agrees at 11 bases. Germline V CDR1 and CDR2: MNHNY, SVGAGI (reference sequence). This CDR3 comprises 17 residues. Unmatched junction bases numbered 6, after V lost 0 bases and J lost 5 bases. CDR3 in amino acids: CASSYSHGTSGNNEQFF. The CDR3 DNA follows: TGTGCCAGCAGTTACTCGCACGGGACTAGCGGAAACAATGAGCAGTTCTTC.

This clonotype showed up many times. The CDR3 protein is CASSDAGTGGLSYEQYF. The CDR3 DNA sequence: TGCGCCAGCAGCGATGCCGGGACAGGGGGCTTATCCTACGAGCAGTACTTC. This chain links TRBV5-1 with TRBJ2-7, with 12 bases aligning to TRBD1. The CDR3 consists of 17 residues. Trimming removed 4 bases from V and 1 base from J; junction bases left unmatched: 9. Germline V gives CDR1 SGHRS, CDR2 YFSETQ.

There are many counts of this clonotype. This chain joins TRBV29-1 and TRBJ2-7, with 7 bases matching TRBD1. Germline V gene sequence: CDR1 SQVTM, CDR2 ANQGSEA. This CDR3 has 14 residues. V gave up 5 bases and J gave up 0 bases; unmatched junction bases: 7. CDR3 loop: CSVSGTVASYEQYF. The DNA of the CDR3 is TGCAGCGTTTCCGGGACAGTCGCCTCCTACGAGCAGTACTTC.

At least ten counts were recorded for this clonotype. The V gene is TRBV24-1, the J gene TRBJ1-2; tentative D call: TRBD1 (6 bases). The germline V gene encodes CDR1 KGHDR and CDR2 SFDVKD. CDR3 size: 15 residues. Between the trimmed V and J ends, which lost 1 base and 7 bases, there was a span of 15 bases. Written as DNA, the CDR3 is TGTGCCACCAGTGATTTTGGCAGGGGACAAGCTGGCTACACCTTC. Its translation: CATSDFGRGQAGYTF.

The sample holds many counts of this clonotype. The chain combines TRBV5-1 with TRBJ1-1, with 7 bases aligning to TRBD1. The CDR3 consists of 15 residues. V gave up 0 bases and J gave up 4 bases; unmatched junction bases: 6. Germline CDR1 is SGHRS and CDR2 is YFSETQ. CDR3 sequence reads: CASSLAQGVGTEAFF. The CDR3 region has the DNA TGCGCCAGCAGCTTGGCGCAGGGGGTGGGCACTGAAGCTTTCTTT.